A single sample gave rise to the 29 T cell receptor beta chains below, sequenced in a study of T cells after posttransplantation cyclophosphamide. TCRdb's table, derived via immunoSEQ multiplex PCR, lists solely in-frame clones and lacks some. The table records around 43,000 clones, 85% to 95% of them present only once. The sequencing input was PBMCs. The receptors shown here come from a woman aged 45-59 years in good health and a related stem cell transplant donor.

The CDR3 protein is CASSPEIQGLKNTEAFF. The CDR3 region has the DNA TGTGCCAGCTCACCCGAAATACAGGGTTTGAAGAACACTGAAGCTTTCTTT. V and J are TRBV18 and TRBJ1-1, with TRBD1 as a possible D gene (6 bases). V gave up 3 bases and J gave up 1 base, with 18 bases separating them. CDR1 and CDR2 from the germline V gene are KGHSH and LQKENI. The CDR3 loop spans 17 amino acids.

The CDR3 DNA is TGCGCCAGCAGCTTGGTGCCGCCGGTCCGCTCTGGAAACACCATATATTTT. Residues: CASSLVPPVRSGNTIYF. The V call is TRBV5-1, the J call TRBJ1-3; D is unclear. The V end was cut by 0 bases, the J end by 0 bases, with 13 bases between. The CDR3 covers 17 residues. Germline assignment: CDR1 SGHRS and CDR2 YFSETQ.

As DNA, the CDR3 is TGTGCCAGCAGCGTAGACTTGAGACAGGGGGCGAATTCACCCCTCCACTTT. Protein product: CASSVDLRQGANSPLHF. This chain connects TRBV9 to TRBJ1-6; 10 bases fit TRBD1. CDR1 and CDR2 (germline): SGDLS, YYNGEE. V lost 0 bases and J lost 7; bases outside the gene matches: 7. CDR3 length: 17 residues.

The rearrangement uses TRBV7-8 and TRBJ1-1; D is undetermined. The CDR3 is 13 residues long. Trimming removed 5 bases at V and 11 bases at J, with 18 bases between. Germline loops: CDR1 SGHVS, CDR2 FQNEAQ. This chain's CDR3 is CASSLGSAGKAFF. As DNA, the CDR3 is TGTGCCAGCAGCCTCGGTTCGGCGGGTAAGGCTTTCTTT.

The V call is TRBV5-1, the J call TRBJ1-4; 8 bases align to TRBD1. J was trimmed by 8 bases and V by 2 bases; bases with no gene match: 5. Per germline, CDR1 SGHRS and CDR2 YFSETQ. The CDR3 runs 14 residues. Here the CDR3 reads CASSLKQGEEKLFF. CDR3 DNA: TGCGCCAGCAGCTTAAAACAGGGGGAAGAAAAACTGTTTTTT.

Here the CDR3 reads CASSRGTGTSSYEQYF. CDR3 bases: TGTGCCAGCTCACGAGGGACAGGAACGAGCTCCTACGAGCAGTACTTC. The rearrangement links TRBV18 to TRBJ2-7, with 8 nucleotides matching TRBD1. Germline values: CDR1 KGHSH, CDR2 LQKENI. This CDR3 has 16 amino acids. V lost 4 bases and J lost 0; bases outside the gene matches: 8. The complete variable domain, with remaining parts taken from reference TRBV18 and TRBJ2-7, reads NAGVMQNPRHLVRRRGQEARLRCSPMKGHSHVYWYRQLPEEGLKFMVYLQKENIIDESGMPKERFSAEFPKEGPSILRIQQVVRGDSAAYFCASSRGTGTSSYEQYFGPGTRLTVT.

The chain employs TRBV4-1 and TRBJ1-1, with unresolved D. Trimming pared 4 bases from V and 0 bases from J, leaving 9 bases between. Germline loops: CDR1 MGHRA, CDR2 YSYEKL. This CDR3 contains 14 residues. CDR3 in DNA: TGCGCCAGCAGCCCTCAGGTTTTGAACACTGAAGCTTTCTTT. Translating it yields CASSPQVLNTEAFF.

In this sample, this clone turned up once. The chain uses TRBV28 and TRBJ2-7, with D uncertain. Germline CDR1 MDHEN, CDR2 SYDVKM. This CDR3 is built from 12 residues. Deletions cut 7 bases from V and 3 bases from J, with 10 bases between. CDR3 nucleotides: TGTGCCAGCAATCGGCAGGACTACGAGCAGTACTTC. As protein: CASNRQDYEQYF.

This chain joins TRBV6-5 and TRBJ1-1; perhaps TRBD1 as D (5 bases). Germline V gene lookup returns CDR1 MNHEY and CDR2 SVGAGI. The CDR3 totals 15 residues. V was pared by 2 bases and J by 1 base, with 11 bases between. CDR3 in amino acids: CASSYLGRGNTEAFF. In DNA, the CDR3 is TGTGCCAGCAGTTACCTGGGGAGGGGGAACACTGAAGCTTTCTTT.

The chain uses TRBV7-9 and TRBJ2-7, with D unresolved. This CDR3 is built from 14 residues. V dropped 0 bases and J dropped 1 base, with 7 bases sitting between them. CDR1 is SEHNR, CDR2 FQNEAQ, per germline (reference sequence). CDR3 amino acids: CASSLAGPSYEQYF. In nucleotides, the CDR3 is TGTGCCAGCAGCTTAGCGGGCCCATCCTACGAGCAGTACTTC.

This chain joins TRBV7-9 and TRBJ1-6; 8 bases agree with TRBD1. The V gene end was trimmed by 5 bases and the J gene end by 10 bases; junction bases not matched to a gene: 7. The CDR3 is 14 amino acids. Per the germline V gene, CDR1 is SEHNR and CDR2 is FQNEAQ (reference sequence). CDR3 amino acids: CASSRAGGWSPLHF. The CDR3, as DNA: TGTGCCAGCAGCCGCGCAGGGGGCTGGTCACCCCTCCACTTT.

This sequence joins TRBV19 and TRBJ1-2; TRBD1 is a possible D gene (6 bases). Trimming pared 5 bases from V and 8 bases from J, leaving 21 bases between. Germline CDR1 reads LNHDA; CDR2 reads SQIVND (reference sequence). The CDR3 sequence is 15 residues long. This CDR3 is CASSGSWGLGLGYTF. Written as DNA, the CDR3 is TGTGCCAGTAGTGGCTCCTGGGGGCTTGGGCTCGGCTACACCTTC.

The CDR3 reads CASRQGSYEQYF. CDR3 bases: TGTGCCAGTCGACAGGGGTCCTACGAGCAGTACTTC. The chain has TRBV19 and TRBJ2-7; 8 bases are a match to TRBD1. Unmatched junction bases numbered 1, after V lost 8 bases and J lost 1 base. This CDR3 has 12 residues. Germline-derived CDR1 and CDR2 are LNHDA and SQIVND (reference sequence).

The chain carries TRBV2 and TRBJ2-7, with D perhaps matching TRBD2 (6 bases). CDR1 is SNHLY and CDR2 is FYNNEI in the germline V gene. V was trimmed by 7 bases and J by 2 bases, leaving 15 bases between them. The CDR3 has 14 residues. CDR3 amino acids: CASIPSGVPYEQYF. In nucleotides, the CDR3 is TGTGCCAGCATACCTTCGGGAGTCCCCTACGAGCAGTACTTC.

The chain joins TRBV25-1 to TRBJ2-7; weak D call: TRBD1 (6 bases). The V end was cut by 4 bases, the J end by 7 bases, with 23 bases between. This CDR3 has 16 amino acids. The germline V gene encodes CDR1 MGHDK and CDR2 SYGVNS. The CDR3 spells CASSAEEQGPGWEQYF. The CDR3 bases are TGTGCCAGCAGTGCCGAAGAACAGGGACCGGGCTGGGAGCAGTACTTC.

The CDR3 coding sequence is TGTGCCAGCAGTGAAGAGGGCGGGACTGAAGCTTTCTTT. Its protein is CASSEEGGTEAFF. The genes are TRBV6-1 and TRBJ1-1; D gene uncertain. V lost 1 base, J lost 5 bases, and 8 bases lay in between. This CDR3 contains 13 residues. CDR1 is MNHNS, CDR2 SASEGT, per germline.

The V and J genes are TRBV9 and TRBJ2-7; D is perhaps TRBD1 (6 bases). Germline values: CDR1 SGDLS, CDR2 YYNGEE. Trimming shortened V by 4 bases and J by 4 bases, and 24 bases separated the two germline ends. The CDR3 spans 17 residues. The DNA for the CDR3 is TGTGCCAGCAGCTTATCCGGGACACCCTCCGGAATATACGAGCAGTACTTC. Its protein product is CASSLSGTPSGIYEQYF.

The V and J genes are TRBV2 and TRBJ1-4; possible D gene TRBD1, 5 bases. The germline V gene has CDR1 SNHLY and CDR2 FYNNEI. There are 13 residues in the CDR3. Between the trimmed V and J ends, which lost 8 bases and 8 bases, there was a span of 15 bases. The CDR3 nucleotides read TGTGCCAGCGGGGGAGCGGGGGAAGAAAAACTGTTTTTT. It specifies CASGGAGEEKLFF.

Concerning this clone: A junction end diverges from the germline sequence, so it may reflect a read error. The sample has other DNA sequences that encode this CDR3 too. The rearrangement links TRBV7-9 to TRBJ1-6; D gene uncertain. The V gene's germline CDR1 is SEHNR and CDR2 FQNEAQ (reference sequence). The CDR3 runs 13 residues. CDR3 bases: TGTGCCAGCAGCTTAGGCGGAAATTCCCCCCTCCACTTT. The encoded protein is CASSLGGNSPLHF.

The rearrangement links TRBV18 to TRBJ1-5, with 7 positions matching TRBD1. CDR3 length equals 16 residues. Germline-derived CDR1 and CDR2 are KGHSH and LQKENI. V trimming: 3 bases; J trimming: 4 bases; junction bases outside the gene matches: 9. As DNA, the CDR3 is TGTGCCAGCTCACCTGGTGGAGGGGGCTTGAATCAGCCCCAGCATTTT. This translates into CASSPGGGGLNQPQHF.

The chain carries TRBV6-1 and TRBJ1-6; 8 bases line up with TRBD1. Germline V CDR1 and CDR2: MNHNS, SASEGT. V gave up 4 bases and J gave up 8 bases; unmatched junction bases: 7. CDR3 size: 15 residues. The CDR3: CASSARDRRDSPLHF. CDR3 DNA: TGTGCCAGCAGTGCCCGGGACAGGAGGGATTCACCCCTCCACTTT.

CDR3 sequence (DNA): TGTGCCACCAGCAGAGATCCTGGGGCTACCTACGAGCAGTACTTC. It translates to CATSRDPGATYEQYF. The rearrangement links TRBV15 to TRBJ2-7, with TRBD1 as a possible D gene (5 bases). Trimming removed 0 bases from V and 2 bases from J, with 11 bases in between. CDR1 LNHNV and CDR2 YYDKDF come from the germline V gene (reference sequence). This CDR3 contains 15 residues. Complete variable domain (other parts from reference TRBV15 and TRBJ2-7): DAMVIQNPRYQVTQFGKPVTLSCSQTLNHNVMYWYQQKSSQAPKLLFHYYDKDFNNEADTPDNFQSRRPNTSFCFLDIRSPGLGDTAMYLCATSRDPGATYEQYFGPGTRLTVT.

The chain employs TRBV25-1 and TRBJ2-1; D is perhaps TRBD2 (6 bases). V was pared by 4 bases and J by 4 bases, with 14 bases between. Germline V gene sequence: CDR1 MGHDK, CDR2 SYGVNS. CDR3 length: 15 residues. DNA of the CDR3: TGTGCCAGCAGTGGAGAGGGAGGCGCATACAATGAGCAGTTCTTC. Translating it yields CASSGEGGAYNEQFF.

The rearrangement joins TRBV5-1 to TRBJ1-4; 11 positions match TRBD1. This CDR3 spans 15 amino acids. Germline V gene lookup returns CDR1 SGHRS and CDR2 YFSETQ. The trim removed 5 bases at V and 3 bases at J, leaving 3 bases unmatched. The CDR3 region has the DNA TGCGCCAGCAGTGGGACAGGGGGTGCTAATGAAAAACTGTTTTTT. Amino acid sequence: CASSGTGGANEKLFF. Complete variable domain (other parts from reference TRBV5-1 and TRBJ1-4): KAGVTQTPRYLIKTRGQQVTLSCSPISGHRSVSWYQQTPGQGLQFLFEYFSETQRNKGNFPGRFSGRQFSNSRSEMNVSTLELGDSALYLCASSGTGGANEKLFFGSGTQLSVL.

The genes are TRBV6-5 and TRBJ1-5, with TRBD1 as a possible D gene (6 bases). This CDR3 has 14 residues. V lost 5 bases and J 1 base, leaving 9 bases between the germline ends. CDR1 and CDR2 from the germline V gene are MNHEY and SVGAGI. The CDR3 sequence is CASSDRPSNQPQHF. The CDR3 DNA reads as TGTGCCAGCAGTGACAGGCCGAGCAATCAGCCCCAGCATTTT.

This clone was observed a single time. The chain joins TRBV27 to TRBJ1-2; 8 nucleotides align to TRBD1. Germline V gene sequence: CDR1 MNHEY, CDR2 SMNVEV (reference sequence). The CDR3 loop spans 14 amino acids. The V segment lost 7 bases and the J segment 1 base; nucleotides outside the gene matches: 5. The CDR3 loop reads CASTKTGDNYGYTF. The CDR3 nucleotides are TGTGCCAGCACCAAGACAGGGGATAACTATGGCTACACCTTC.

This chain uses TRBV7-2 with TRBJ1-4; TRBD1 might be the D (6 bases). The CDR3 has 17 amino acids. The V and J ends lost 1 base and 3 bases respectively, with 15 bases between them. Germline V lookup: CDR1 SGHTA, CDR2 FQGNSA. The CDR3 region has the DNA TGTGCCAGCAGCTTAGAGTCAGGGGCCGGAGCTAATGAAAAACTGTTTTTT. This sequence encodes CASSLESGAGANEKLFF.

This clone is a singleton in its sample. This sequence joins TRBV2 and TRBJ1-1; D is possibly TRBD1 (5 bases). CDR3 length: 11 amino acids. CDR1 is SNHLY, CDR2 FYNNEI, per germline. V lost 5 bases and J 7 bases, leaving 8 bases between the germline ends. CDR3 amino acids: CASSSTGEAFF. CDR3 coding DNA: TGTGCCAGCAGTTCCACAGGTGAAGCTTTCTTT.

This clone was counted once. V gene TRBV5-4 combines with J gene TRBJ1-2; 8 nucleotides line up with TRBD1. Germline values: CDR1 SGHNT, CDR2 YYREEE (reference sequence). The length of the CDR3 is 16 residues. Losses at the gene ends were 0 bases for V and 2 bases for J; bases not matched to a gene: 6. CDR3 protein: CASSLGQGAVNYGYTF. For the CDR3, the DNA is TGTGCCAGCAGCTTGGGTCAGGGGGCAGTCAACTATGGCTACACCTTC.